The 26 T cell receptor beta chains below were found in one sample sequenced in a study of blood T cell repertoires in COVID-19. TCRdb's table, derived via immunoSEQ multiplex PCR, lists solely in-frame clones and lacks some. The data show about 89,000 clones, with roughly 80% seen just once and 9.5% to 12% held by the top ten. Material for sequencing was peripheral blood. Every receptor here comes from a woman at least 80 years old with acute or convalescent COVID-19.

A single count supports this clone. The V call is TRBV11-2, the J call TRBJ1-1; D might be TRBD1 (6 bases). V was trimmed by 9 bases and J by 1 base, leaving 15 bases between them. Germline V gene lookup returns CDR1 SGHAT and CDR2 FQNNGV. The CDR3 loop spans 14 amino acids. This chain's CDR3 is CASKELTGNTEAFF. In DNA, the CDR3 is TGTGCCAGTAAGGAATTGACAGGGAACACTGAAGCTTTCTTT.

The chain couples TRBV6-2 or TRBV6-3 to TRBJ1-5; TRBD1 aligns across 11 bases. CDR3 size: 15 residues. V lost 2 bases to trimming and J lost 6 bases; unmatched junction nucleotides: 3. The germline gives CDR1 MNHEY, CDR2 SVGEGT. The CDR3 loop is CASSYIGTGGQPQHF. The CDR3 DNA is TGTGCCAGCAGTTACATCGGGACAGGGGGTCAGCCCCAGCATTTT.

This chain uses TRBV2 with TRBJ1-6; D gene ambiguous. The germline gives CDR1 SNHLY, CDR2 FYNNEI. This CDR3 is 12 amino acids long. The V end lost 6 bases, the J end lost 7 bases, and 7 bases lay between the germline ends. The CDR3 loop is CASRAGNSPLHF. The CDR3 region has the DNA TGTGCCAGCAGGGCCGGGAATTCACCCCTCCACTTT.

The V and J genes are TRBV7-2 and TRBJ1-2, with D maybe TRBD1 (6 bases). Trimming took 5 bases from V and 7 from J, leaving 14 bases between them. The germline V gene has CDR1 SGHTA and CDR2 FQGNSA. This CDR3 has 13 amino acids. The DNA of the CDR3 is TGTGCCAGCAGCGCGGACAGAAAGGGTGGCTACACCTTC. Its protein product is CASSADRKGGYTF. The whole variable domain, filled in from reference TRBV7-2 and TRBJ1-2, reads GAGVSQSPSNKVTEKGKDVELRCDPISGHTALYWYRQSLGQGLEFLIYFQGNSAPDKSGLPSDRFSAERTGGSVSTLTIQRTQQEDSAVYLCASSADRKGGYTFGSGTRLTVV.

This sequence joins TRBV6-5 and TRBJ1-1; maybe TRBD1 (5 bases). CDR1 and CDR2 (germline): MNHEY, SVGAGI. V was clipped by 6 bases and J by 0 bases, with 11 bases between them. The CDR3 contains 14 residues. The DNA for the CDR3 is TGTGCCAGCAGAGGGGATAGCATGAACACTGAAGCTTTCTTT. Encoded protein: CASRGDSMNTEAFF.

This clone was counted a few times. This chain uses TRBV11-2 with TRBJ2-7; D is perhaps TRBD1 (6 bases). The ends were cut back, 5 bases at V and 3 bases at J, with 8 bases in the middle. Germline CDR1 and CDR2: SGHAT and FQNNGV. The CDR3 runs 12 residues. CDR3 DNA sequence: TGTGCCAGCAGCGTACAGGGCTACGAGCAGTACGTC. This gives the protein CASSVQGYEQYV.

The V and J genes are TRBV5-5 and TRBJ1-3; 9 positions match TRBD1. The CDR3 is made up of 15 amino acids. J lost 3 bases, V lost 5 bases, and 6 bases had no gene match. Per the germline V gene, CDR1 is SGHKS and CDR2 is YYEKEE (reference sequence). CDR3 protein: CASRPRDRVGNTIYF. The CDR3 DNA reads TGTGCCAGCAGGCCCCGGGACAGGGTTGGAAACACCATATATTTT. The entire variable domain, with the rest obtained from reference TRBV5-5 and TRBJ1-3, is as follows: DAGVTQSPTHLIKTRGQQVTLRCSPISGHKSVSWYQQVLGQGPQFIFQYYEKEERGRGNFPDRFSARQFPNYSSELNVNALLLGDSALYLCASRPRDRVGNTIYFGEGSWLTVV.

The chain couples TRBV18 to TRBJ2-7; 9 bases are shared with TRBD1. In germline, CDR1 is KGHSH, CDR2 LQKENI. The CDR3 contains 16 residues. V was pared by 3 bases and J by 7 bases, with 13 bases of the junction left unmatched. CDR3 sequence reads: CASSPPKTGGLGEQYF. CDR3 bases: TGTGCCAGCTCACCCCCGAAGACAGGGGGATTAGGGGAGCAGTACTTC.

The CDR3 loop reads CASTMVGGSGNTIYF. DNA for the CDR3: TGTGCCAGCACGATGGTCGGGGGCTCTGGAAACACCATATATTTT. The rearrangement uses TRBV2 and TRBJ1-3; D is possibly TRBD1 (5 bases). This CDR3 is 15 amino acids long. V was cut by 7 bases and J by 0 bases, with 13 bases left in between. CDR1 is SNHLY, CDR2 FYNNEI, per germline.

The J gene is TRBJ1-4, the V gene TRBV7-9; 7 positions agree with TRBD1. Germline V lookup: CDR1 SEHNR, CDR2 FQNEAQ (reference sequence). V was clipped by 5 bases and J by 5 bases; unmatched bases: 8. The CDR3 covers 15 residues. The CDR3 region is CASSRQGRLNEKLFF. The CDR3 DNA reads as TGTGCCAGCAGCCGACAGGGCAGGCTAAATGAAAAACTGTTTTTT.

CDR3 loop: CASSLPGTYEQYF. The DNA of the CDR3 is TGTGCCAGCAGTTTACCAGGGACCTACGAGCAGTACTTC. This sequence joins TRBV28 and TRBJ2-7, with a possible D match to TRBD1 (5 bases). CDR1 and CDR2 (germline): MDHEN, SYDVKM. The length of the CDR3 is 13 residues. Deletions cut 2 bases from V and 2 bases from J, with 7 bases between.

The V gene is TRBV5-8, the J gene TRBJ1-1; D is perhaps TRBD1 (5 bases). Germline-derived CDR1 and CDR2 are SGHTS and YDEGEE. The CDR3 has 16 amino acids. V lost 3 bases and J lost 2, with 17 bases in between. The CDR3 bases are TGTGCCAGCAGCTCCACCCCCATGGGGGGTAACACTGAAGCTTTCTTT. Translating gives CASSSTPMGGNTEAFF.

The CDR3 region is CASSLRGGLLYEQYF. CDR3 DNA: TGTGCCAGCAGCTTAAGGGGGGGGCTACTCTACGAGCAGTACTTC. The V call is TRBV7-2, the J call TRBJ2-7, with D possibly matching TRBD2 (7 bases). The CDR3 covers 15 residues. V lost 2 bases to trimming and J lost 3 bases, with 14 bases between them. CDR1 and CDR2 (germline): SGHTA, FQGNSA.

The CDR3 bases are TGTGCCACCCAAACAGACTCCTACAATGAGCAGTTCTTC. Translation: CATQTDSYNEQFF. The V and J genes are TRBV12-3 or TRBV12-4 and TRBJ2-1; D is unresolved. The CDR3 runs 13 residues. Trimming shortened V by 10 bases and J by 0 bases, and 10 bases separated the two germline ends.

V and J are TRBV6-1 and TRBJ2-5; weak D call: TRBD1 (5 bases). The germline CDR1 and CDR2 sequences are MNHNS and SASEGT. The V end lost 2 bases, the J end lost 4 bases, and 11 bases lay between the germline ends. This CDR3 contains 14 residues. The CDR3 reads CASSEPGAGETQYF. DNA of the CDR3: TGTGCCAGCAGTGAACCTGGGGCAGGAGAGACCCAGTACTTC.

The CDR3 DNA is TGTGCCAGCAGCCAAGATCGTAGGGGTCGGAATCAGCCCCAGCATTTT. Translated: CASSQDRRGRNQPQHF. This rearrangement joins TRBV3-1 (or the pseudogene TRBV3-2) to TRBJ1-5, with D perhaps TRBD1 (5 bases). CDR1 is LGHDT, CDR2 YNNKEL, per germline (reference sequence). CDR3 length: 16 residues. Deletions cut 0 bases from V and 4 bases from J, with 13 bases between.

This rearrangement joins TRBV4-1 to TRBJ1-2, with D unresolved. The germline V gene has CDR1 MGHRA and CDR2 YSYEKL. The length of the CDR3 is 16 residues. V lost 2 bases to trimming and J lost 2 bases, with 15 bases between them. CDR3 sequence reads: CASSQMGVGRNYGYTF. The CDR3 coding sequence is TGCGCCAGCAGCCAAATGGGCGTCGGCAGGAACTATGGCTACACCTTC.

The V gene is TRBV21-1, the J gene TRBJ2-1; the table names TRBD1, a call not compared with the DNA. TRBV21-1 is flagged as a pseudogene. The CDR3 is 17 residues long. The CDR3 DNA sequence: TGTGCCAGCAGCCCCTCCGGGGACATAAGCTCCTACAATGAGCAGTTCTTC. Translated, it gives CASSPSGDISSYNEQFF.

This clone was seen a handful of times. The chain carries TRBV5-1 and TRBJ1-6, with D tentatively TRBD1 (5 bases). Trimming removed 6 bases from V and 6 bases from J, with 16 bases in between. The CDR3 totals 15 residues. The germline gives CDR1 SGHRS, CDR2 YFSETQ. The CDR3 is CASTLALTANSPLHF. The CDR3 nucleotides read TGCGCCAGCACCCTTGCTCTGACAGCTAATTCACCCCTCCACTTT.

This chain joins TRBV5-8 and TRBJ2-5, with 10 bases fitting TRBD1. With V trimmed by 5 bases and J by 1 base, 5 bases remained unmatched. This CDR3 spans 15 amino acids. Germline CDR1 is SGHTS and CDR2 is YDEGEE. The CDR3 spells CASRRRDRGQETQYF. The CDR3, as DNA: TGTGCCAGCAGGCGCCGGGACAGGGGCCAAGAGACCCAGTACTTC.

V is TRBV10-3 and J is TRBJ1-2, with 7 bases aligning to TRBD1. CDR3 length: 13 residues. Germline CDR1 reads ENHRY; CDR2 reads SYGVKD. Losses at the gene ends were 7 bases for V and 7 bases for J; bases not matched to a gene: 9. This CDR3 reads CAIKEGGAFGYTF. The CDR3 nucleotides are TGTGCCATCAAGGAAGGGGGCGCGTTTGGCTACACCTTC.

The rearrangement joins TRBV10-2 to TRBJ2-1, with 9 bases identical to TRBD1. V lost 6 bases to trimming and J lost 6 bases; unmatched junction nucleotides: 9. The germline CDR1 and CDR2 sequences are WSHSY and SAAADI. CDR3 size: 15 residues. The CDR3 DNA reads TGCGCCAGCAGGGCCGGGACAGGGAGTTCCAATGAGCAGTTCTTC. Translating gives CASRAGTGSSNEQFF.

The chain combines TRBV2 with TRBJ1-2; the match to TRBD1 covers 8 bases. The V gene's germline CDR1 is SNHLY and CDR2 FYNNEI. V dropped 6 bases and J dropped 4; count of bases not matched to a gene: 10. The CDR3 runs to 15 residues. This chain's CDR3 is CASRGTGGVSYGYTF. In DNA form, the CDR3 reads TGTGCCAGCAGAGGTACAGGGGGAGTGAGCTATGGCTACACCTTC.

This clone was detected a few times. The chain joins TRBV7-8 to TRBJ1-5; D unresolved. The V and J ends lost 5 bases and 6 bases respectively, with 14 bases between them. The CDR3 runs to 14 residues. Germline V gene lookup returns CDR1 SGHVS and CDR2 FQNEAQ. For the CDR3, the DNA is TGTGCCAGCAGCCCGGGAGGGATGGTTCAGCCCCAGCATTTT. It is translated as CASSPGGMVQPQHF.

The chain recombines TRBV2 with TRBJ2-5; TRBD2 matches at 9 bases. The length of the CDR3 is 17 residues. The germline CDR1 and CDR2 sequences are SNHLY and FYNNEI. The J segment lost 3 bases and the V segment lost 10 bases, leaving 18 bases of the junction unmatched. The CDR3 bases are TGTGCCACCCACCTCCCAAGTAGCGGGGGAGTAAAAGAGACCCAGTACTTC. Protein product: CATHLPSSGGVKETQYF.

This chain connects TRBV7-9 to TRBJ2-5; D gene uncertain. This CDR3 contains 12 residues. Germline assignment: CDR1 SEHNR and CDR2 FQNEAQ (reference sequence). V was cut by 1 base and J by 7 bases, with 7 bases left in between. The CDR3 reads CASSLDIRTQYF. The CDR3 DNA follows: TGTGCCAGCAGCTTAGACATCAGGACCCAGTACTTC.